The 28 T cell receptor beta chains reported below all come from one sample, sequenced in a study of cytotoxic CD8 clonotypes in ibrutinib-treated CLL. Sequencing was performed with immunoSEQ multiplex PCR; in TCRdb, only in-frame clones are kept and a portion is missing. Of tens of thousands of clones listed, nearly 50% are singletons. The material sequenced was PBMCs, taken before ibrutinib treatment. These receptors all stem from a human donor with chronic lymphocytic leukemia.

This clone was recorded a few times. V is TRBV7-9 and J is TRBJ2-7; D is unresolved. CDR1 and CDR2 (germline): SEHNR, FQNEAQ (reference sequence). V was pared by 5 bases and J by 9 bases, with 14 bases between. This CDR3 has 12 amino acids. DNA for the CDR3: TGTGCCAGCAGCACCCCTGACAAAGGGCAGTACTTC. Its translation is CASSTPDKGQYF.

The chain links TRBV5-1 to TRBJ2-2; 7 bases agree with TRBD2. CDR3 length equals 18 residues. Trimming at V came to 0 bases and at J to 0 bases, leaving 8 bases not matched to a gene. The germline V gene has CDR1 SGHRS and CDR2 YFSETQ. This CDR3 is CASSLASGGRSNTGELFF. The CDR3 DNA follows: TGCGCCAGCAGCTTGGCCAGCGGCGGGAGATCGAACACCGGGGAGCTGTTTTTT. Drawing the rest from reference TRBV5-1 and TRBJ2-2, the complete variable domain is KAGVTQTPRYLIKTRGQQVTLSCSPISGHRSVSWYQQTPGQGLQFLFEYFSETQRNKGNFPGRFSGRQFSNSRSEMNVSTLELGDSALYLCASSLASGGRSNTGELFFGEGSRLTVL.

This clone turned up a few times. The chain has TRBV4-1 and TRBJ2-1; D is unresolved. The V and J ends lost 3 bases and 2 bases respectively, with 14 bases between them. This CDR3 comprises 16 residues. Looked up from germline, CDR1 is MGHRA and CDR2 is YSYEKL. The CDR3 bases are TGCGCCAGCAGCCATAATTCTGCTGGGGCCTACAATGAGCAGTTCTTC. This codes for CASSHNSAGAYNEQFF.

In nucleotides, the CDR3 is TGTGCCAGCAGCTTGACAGGAGGGTACACTGAAGCTTTCTTT. Amino acids: CASSLTGGYTEAFF. This chain uses TRBV7-6 with TRBJ1-1, with D perhaps TRBD1 (6 bases). Trimming stripped 3 bases from V and 3 bases from J, with 11 bases between. CDR1 and CDR2 from the germline V gene are SGHVS and FNYEAQ. This CDR3 region has 14 residues.

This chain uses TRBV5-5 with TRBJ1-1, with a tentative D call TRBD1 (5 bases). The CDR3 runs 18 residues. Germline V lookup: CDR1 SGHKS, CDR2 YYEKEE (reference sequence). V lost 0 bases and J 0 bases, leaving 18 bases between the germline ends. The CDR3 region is CASSLAEGQVLMNTEAFF. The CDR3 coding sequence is TGTGCCAGCAGCTTGGCCGAGGGGCAGGTGTTGATGAACACTGAAGCTTTCTTT.

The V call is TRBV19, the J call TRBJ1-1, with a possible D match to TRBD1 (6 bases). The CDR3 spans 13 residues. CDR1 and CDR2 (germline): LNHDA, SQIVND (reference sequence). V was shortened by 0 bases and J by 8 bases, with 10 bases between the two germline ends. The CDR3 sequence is CASSIEGAREAFF. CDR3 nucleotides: TGTGCCAGTAGTATAGAGGGGGCTCGGGAAGCTTTCTTT.

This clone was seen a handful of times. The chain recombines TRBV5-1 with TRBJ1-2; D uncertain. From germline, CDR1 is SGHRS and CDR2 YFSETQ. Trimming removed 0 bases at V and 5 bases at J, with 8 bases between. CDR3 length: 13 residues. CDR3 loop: CASSLDLEYGYTF. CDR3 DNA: TGCGCCAGCAGCTTGGATCTGGAGTATGGCTACACCTTC.

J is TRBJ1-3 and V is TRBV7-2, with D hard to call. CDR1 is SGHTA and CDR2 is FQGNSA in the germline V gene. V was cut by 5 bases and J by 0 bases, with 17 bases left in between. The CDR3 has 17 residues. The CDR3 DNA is TGTGCCAGCAGCCAGTTCCCGACGGTGTACTCTGGAAACACCATATATTTT. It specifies CASSQFPTVYSGNTIYF.

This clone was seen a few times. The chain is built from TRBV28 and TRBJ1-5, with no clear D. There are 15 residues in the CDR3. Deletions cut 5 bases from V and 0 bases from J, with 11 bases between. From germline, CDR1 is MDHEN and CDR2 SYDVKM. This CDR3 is CASSPDGLSNQPQHF. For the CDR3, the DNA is TGTGCCAGCAGTCCGGACGGACTTAGCAATCAGCCCCAGCATTTT.

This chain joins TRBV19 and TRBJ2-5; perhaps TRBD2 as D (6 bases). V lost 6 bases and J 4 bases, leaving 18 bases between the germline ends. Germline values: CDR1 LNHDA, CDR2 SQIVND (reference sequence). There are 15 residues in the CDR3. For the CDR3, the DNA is TGTGCCAGTAGCCGACAGTCCACCGGGGGAGAGACCCAGTACTTC. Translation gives CASSRQSTGGETQYF. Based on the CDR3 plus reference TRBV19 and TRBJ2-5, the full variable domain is DGGITQSPKYLFRKEGQNVTLSCEQNLNHDAMYWYRQDPGQGLRLIYYSQIVNDFQKGDIAEGYSVSREKKESFPLTVTSAQKNPTAFYLCASSRQSTGGETQYFGPGTRLLVL.

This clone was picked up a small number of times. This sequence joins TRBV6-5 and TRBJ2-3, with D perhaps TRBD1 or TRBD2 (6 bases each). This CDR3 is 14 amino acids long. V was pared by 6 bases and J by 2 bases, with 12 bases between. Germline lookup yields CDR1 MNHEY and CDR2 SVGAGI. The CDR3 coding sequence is TGTGCCAGCAGGGGGGGCGGGGACACAGATACGCAGTATTTT. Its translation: CASRGGGDTDTQYF.

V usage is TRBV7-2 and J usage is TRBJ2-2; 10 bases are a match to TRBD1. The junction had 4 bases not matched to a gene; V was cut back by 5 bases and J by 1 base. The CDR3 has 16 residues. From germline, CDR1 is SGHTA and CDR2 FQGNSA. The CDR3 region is CASSLRTGGNTGELFF. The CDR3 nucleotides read TGTGCCAGCAGCCTACGGACAGGGGGGAACACCGGGGAGCTGTTTTTT. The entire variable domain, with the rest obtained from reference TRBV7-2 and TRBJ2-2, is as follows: GAGVSQSPSNKVTEKGKDVELRCDPISGHTALYWYRQSLGQGLEFLIYFQGNSAPDKSGLPSDRFSAERTGGSVSTLTIQRTQQEDSAVYLCASSLRTGGNTGELFFGEGSRLTVL.

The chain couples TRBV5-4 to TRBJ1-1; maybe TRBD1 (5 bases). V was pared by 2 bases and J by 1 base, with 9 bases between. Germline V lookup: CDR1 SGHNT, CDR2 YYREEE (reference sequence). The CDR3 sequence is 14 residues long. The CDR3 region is CASSFSRGNTEAFF. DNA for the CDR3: TGTGCCAGCAGCTTCTCAAGGGGGAACACTGAAGCTTTCTTT.

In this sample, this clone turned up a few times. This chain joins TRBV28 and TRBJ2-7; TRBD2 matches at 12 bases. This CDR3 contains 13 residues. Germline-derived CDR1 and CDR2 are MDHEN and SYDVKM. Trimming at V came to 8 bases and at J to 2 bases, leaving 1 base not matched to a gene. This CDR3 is CASGLAGPYEQYF. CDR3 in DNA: TGTGCCAGCGGACTAGCGGGGCCCTACGAGCAGTACTTC.

In nucleotides, the CDR3 is TGCGCCAGCAGCCAAGGGGGGGAGGAGACCCAGTACTTC. Its protein product is CASSQGGEETQYF. The V and J genes are TRBV4-1 and TRBJ2-5, with TRBD2 as a possible D gene (6 bases). V shed 1 base and J shed 5 bases, with 8 bases lying between them. The length of the CDR3 is 13 residues. CDR1 and CDR2 (germline): MGHRA, YSYEKL.

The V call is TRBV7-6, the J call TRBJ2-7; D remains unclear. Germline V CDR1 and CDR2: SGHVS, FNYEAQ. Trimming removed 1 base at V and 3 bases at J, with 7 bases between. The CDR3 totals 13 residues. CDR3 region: CASSLGLGYEQYF. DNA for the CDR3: TGTGCCAGCAGCTTAGGTCTAGGCTACGAGCAGTACTTC.

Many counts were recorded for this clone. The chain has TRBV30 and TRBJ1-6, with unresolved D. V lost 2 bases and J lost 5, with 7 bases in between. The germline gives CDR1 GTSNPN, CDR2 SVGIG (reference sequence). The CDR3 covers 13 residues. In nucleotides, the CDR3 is TGTGCCTGGAGTCAAATGGATAATTCACCCCTCCACTTT. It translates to CAWSQMDNSPLHF.

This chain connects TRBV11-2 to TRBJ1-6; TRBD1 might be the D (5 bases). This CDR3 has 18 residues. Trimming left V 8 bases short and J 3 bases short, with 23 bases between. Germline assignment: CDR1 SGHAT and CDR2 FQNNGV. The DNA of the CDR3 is TGTGCCAGCGGCCTCAGCGGGCAGGGTTCGGTCTATAATTCACCCCTCCACTTT. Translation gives CASGLSGQGSVYNSPLHF.

As DNA, the CDR3 is TGCAGCGTTGCTGGACTTTCTTCCTTTATGGAGGAGCAGTACTTC. Protein: CSVAGLSSFMEEQYF. The chain has TRBV29-1 and TRBJ2-7; TRBD2 might be the D (5 bases). CDR1 and CDR2 from the germline V gene are SQVTM and ANQGSEA. The V gene lost 4 bases and the J gene lost 7 bases, with 23 bases spanning the gap. The CDR3 has 15 residues.

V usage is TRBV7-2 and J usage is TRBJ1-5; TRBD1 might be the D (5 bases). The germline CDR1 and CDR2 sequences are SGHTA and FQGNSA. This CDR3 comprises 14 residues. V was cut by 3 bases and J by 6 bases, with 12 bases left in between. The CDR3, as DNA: TGTGCCAGCAGCTTTGGCGGCGGGGGTCAGCCCCAGCATTTT. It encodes CASSFGGGGQPQHF.

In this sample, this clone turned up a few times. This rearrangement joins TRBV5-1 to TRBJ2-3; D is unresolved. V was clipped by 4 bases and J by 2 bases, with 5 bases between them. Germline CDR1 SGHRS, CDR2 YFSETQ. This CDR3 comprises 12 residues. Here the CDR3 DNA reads TGCGCCAGCAGCCCCTCCACAGATACGCAGTATTTT. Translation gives CASSPSTDTQYF. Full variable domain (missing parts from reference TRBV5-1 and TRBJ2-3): KAGVTQTPRYLIKTRGQQVTLSCSPISGHRSVSWYQQTPGQGLQFLFEYFSETQRNKGNFPGRFSGRQFSNSRSEMNVSTLELGDSALYLCASSPSTDTQYFGPGTRLTVL.

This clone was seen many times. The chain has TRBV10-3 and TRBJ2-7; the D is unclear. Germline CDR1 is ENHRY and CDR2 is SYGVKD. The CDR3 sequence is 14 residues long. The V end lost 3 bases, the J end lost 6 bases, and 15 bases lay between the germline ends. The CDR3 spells CAISDGLDMPEQYF. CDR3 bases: TGTGCCATCAGTGATGGGCTAGATATGCCCGAGCAGTACTTC.

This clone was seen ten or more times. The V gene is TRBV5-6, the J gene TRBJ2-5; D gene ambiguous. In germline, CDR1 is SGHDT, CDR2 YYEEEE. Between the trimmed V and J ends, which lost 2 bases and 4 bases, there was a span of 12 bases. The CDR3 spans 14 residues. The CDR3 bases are TGTGCCAGCAGCTTTGCGTTCGTAGCAGAGACCCAGTACTTC. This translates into CASSFAFVAETQYF. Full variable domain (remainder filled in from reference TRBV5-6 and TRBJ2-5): DAGVTQSPTHLIKTRGQQVTLRCSPKSGHDTVSWYQQALGQGPQFIFQYYEEEERQRGNFPDRFSGHQFPNYSSELNVNALLLGDSALYLCASSFAFVAETQYFGPGTRLLVL.

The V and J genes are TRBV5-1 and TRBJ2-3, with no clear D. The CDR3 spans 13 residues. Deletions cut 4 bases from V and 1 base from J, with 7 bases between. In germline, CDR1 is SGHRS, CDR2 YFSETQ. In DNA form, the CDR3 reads TGCGCCAGCAGCGTCGGACGCACAGATACGCAGTATTTT. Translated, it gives CASSVGRTDTQYF.

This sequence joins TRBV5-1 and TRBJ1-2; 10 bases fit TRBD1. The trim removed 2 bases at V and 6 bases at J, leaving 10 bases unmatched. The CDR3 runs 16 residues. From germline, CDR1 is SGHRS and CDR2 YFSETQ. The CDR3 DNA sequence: TGCGCCAGCAGCTTAATGGGGACAGGGGAATTTCATGGCTACACCTTC. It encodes CASSLMGTGEFHGYTF.

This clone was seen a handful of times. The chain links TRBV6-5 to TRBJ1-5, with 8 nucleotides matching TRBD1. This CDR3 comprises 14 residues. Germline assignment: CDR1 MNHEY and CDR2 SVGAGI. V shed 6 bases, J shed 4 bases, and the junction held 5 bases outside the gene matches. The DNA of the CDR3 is TGTGCCAGCAGAGTCAGGACAGGGAATCAGCCCCAGCATTTT. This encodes CASRVRTGNQPQHF.

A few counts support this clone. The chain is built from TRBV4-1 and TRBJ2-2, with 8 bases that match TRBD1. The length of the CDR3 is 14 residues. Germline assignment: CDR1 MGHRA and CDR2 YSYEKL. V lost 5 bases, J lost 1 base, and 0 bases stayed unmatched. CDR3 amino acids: CASSDRGNTGELFF. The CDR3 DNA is TGCGCCAGCAGCGACAGGGGGAACACCGGGGAGCTGTTTTTT.

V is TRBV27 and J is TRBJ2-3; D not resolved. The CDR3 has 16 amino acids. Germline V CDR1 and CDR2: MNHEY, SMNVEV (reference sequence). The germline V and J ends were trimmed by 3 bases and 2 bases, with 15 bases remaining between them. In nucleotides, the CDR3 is TGTGCCAGCAGTTTGCGATCCAGGTTGTCCACAGATACGCAGTATTTT. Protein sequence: CASSLRSRLSTDTQYF.